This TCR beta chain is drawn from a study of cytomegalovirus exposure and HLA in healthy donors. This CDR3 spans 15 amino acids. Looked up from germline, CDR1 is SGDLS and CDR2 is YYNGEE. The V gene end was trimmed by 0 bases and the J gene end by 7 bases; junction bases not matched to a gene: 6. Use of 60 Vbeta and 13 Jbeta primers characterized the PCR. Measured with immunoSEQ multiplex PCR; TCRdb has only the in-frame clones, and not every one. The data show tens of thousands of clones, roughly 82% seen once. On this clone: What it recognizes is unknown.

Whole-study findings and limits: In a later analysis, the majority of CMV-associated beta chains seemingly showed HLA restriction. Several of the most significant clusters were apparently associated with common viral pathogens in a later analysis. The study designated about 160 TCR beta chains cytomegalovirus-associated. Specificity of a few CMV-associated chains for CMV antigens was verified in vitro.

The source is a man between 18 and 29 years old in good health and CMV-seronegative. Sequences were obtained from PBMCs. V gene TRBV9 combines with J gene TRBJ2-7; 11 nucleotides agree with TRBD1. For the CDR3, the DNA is TGTGCCAGCAGCGTAGGGACAGGGGGCAGGTGGGAGCAGTACTTC. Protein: CASSVGTGGRWEQYF.